This T cell receptor (beta chain) was captured by sequencing in a study of blood T cell repertoires in COVID-19 (dated by TCRdb to about 2020). For the wider study: Collaborator samples came from the United States, Italy and Spain and covered acute and convalescent phases of COVID-19. The prospective study material was composed of cDNA or gDNA derived from T cells, B-cell-depleted T cells, or PBMCs. The dataset comprised deeply sampled blood TCRbeta repertoires from subjects exposed to, actively infected with, or recovered from COVID-19. The repertoires were released in a freely available public database intended as a resource for research on the immune response to SARS-CoV-2. Samples came from the ongoing ImmuneRACE study (first 160 participants) plus 1,254 subjects from 6 global collaborators. A de-identified subject ID, COVID-19 status, age in years and sex were almost always included in the sample metadata. Where available, HLA class I and class II types were obtained from metadata supplied by the sample provider rather than from assay-based typing.

At one collaborating source in Seattle, patients were enrolled during active infection and were followed longitudinally through the course of disease. Collaborating institutions collected whole blood in K2EDTA tubes following their own protocols. For TCRbeta analysis, collaborators shipped samples as frozen whole blood, isolated PBMCs, or DNA extracted from either of those sample types. Summary of the overall study and its limitations: The quantity of clinical and demographic metadata differed by source and by participant and was supplied without curation.

For this clone: No antigen is known for it. No much larger clone exists at a distance of one base, and base qualities are not known.

Between the V and J ends, shortened by 2 bases and 4 bases respectively, the junction contains 17 bases. CDR1 and CDR2 are drawn from the germline V gene (reference sequence): MNHNY, SVGAGI. Measured from the cysteine to the phenylalanine, the CDR3 is 16 residues long. Only CDR3 DNA remains: 48 bases, in frame from the first base. TCRbeta CDR3 regions were amplified from genomic DNA by means of the immunoSEQ Assay, a bias-controlled multiplex PCR. Per the authors' processing: Within the assay, amplification of reference gene primers was used to estimate how many nucleated cells each sample contained. To quantify the absolute abundance of each unique TCRbeta CDR3 rearrangement, sequence reads were collapsed and filtered. Productive Simpson clonality was computed per sample as the square root of Simpson's diversity index over productive rearrangements. TCRdb re-hosts the immuneACCESS table, in-frame sequences only. Its copies lack some clones; in the studies checked, an unresolved V gene accounts for under half of them, and the cause for the rest is not known. The V and J calls and the clone size are those of that table, but D and trimming were determined from the DNA. Here the sample has fewer than 200,000 clones; approximately 85% occur a single time. The ten most abundant clones make up less than 3.5% of the sample.

The chain is made from TRBV6-6 and TRBJ2-5; TRBD2 could be the D gene, as 6 bases match. The sample was peripheral blood. The sequence was collected from a woman of 80 years or more with COVID-19, enrolled during active disease. Here is the DNA: TGTGCCAGCAGTTACGCGGGGCGGCCGGCCGGAGAGACCCAGTACTTC. Its protein reads: CASSYAGRPAGETQYF.